Following are 30 T cell receptor beta chains from one sample sequenced in a study of early T cells in non-severe SARS-CoV-2 infection. MiXCR was run by TCRdb on the 5' RACE reads, yielding one entry per CDR3 protein. The sample lists about 69,000 distinct CDR3 sequences; roughly 4.5% were seen once. The sequencing here drew on whole blood, taken at baseline. All receptors come from an adult who was a healthcare worker with PCR-confirmed SARS-CoV-2 infection or an uninfected control (not recorded which). The donor label of this sample is uncertain.

CDR3: CASNTHSSYNEQFF. The CDR3 DNA follows: TGTGCCAGCAACACCCATAGCTCCTACAATGAGCAGTTCTTC. This rearrangement joins TRBV6-2 or TRBV6-3 to TRBJ2-1; no firm D call. Germline V gives CDR1 MNHEY, CDR2 SVGEGT. This CDR3 contains 14 residues. Trimming took 7 bases from V and 0 from J, leaving 10 bases between them.

This clonotype was seen a few times. The chain is built from TRBV6-6 and TRBJ1-1; possible D gene TRBD1, 5 bases. V lost 5 bases, J lost 10 bases, and 11 bases lay in between. CDR1 and CDR2 from the germline V gene are MNHNY and SVGAGI (reference sequence). The CDR3 runs to 11 residues. The CDR3 loop reads CASSTQEVAFF. CDR3 sequence (DNA): TGTGCCAGCAGTACACAGGAGGTAGCTTTCTTT.

The V gene is TRBV10-3, the J gene TRBJ2-1; TRBD2 agrees at 12 bases. The CDR3 covers 12 residues. Per the germline V gene, CDR1 is ENHRY and CDR2 is SYGVKD. V was clipped by 2 bases and J by 15 bases; unmatched bases: 2. As DNA, the CDR3 is TGTGCCATCAGTGAGGGACTAGCGGGGCGGTTCTTC. It codes for CAISEGLAGRFF.

The rearrangement links TRBV6-1 to TRBJ2-2, with a tentative D call TRBD1 (6 bases). The germline gives CDR1 MNHNS, CDR2 SASEGT. There are 15 residues in the CDR3. The V end lost 7 bases, the J end lost 0 bases, and 12 bases lay between the germline ends. The CDR3 nucleotides read TGTGCCAGCAACCGACAGGATTCGAACACCGGGGAGCTGTTTTTT. Protein product: CASNRQDSNTGELFF.

Many counts were recorded for this clonotype. The J gene is TRBJ2-7, the V gene TRBV6-2 or TRBV6-3; D possibly corresponds to TRBD1 (5 bases). Germline loops: CDR1 MNHEY, CDR2 SVGEGT. The CDR3 is 12 amino acids. Trimming took 5 bases from V and 7 from J, leaving 12 bases between them. The CDR3 region is CASSVMRTEQYF. The CDR3 DNA is TGTGCCAGCAGTGTTATGAGGACAGAGCAGTACTTC.

Many counts were recorded for this clonotype. The chain links TRBV12-3 or TRBV12-4 to TRBJ2-1; 10 bases align to TRBD1. The CDR3 spans 15 residues. With 5 bases clipped from V and 5 bases from J, the junction kept 6 bases outside the gene matches. The DNA for the CDR3 is TGTGCCAGCAGTCTCCGACAGGGGGCGAACAATGAGCAGTTCTTC. Its protein is CASSLRQGANNEQFF.

This clonotype was found a few times. The V gene is TRBV6-5, the J gene TRBJ1-4, with TRBD1 matching 7 bases. This CDR3 region has 17 residues. Germline assignment: CDR1 MNHEY and CDR2 SVGAGI. Losses at the gene ends were 5 bases for V and 0 bases for J; bases not matched to a gene: 9. As DNA, the CDR3 is TGTGCCAGCAGTCCCCCGGGACAGCGAGCAACTAATGAAAAACTGTTTTTT. Amino acids: CASSPPGQRATNEKLFF.

Many counts were recorded for this clonotype. The rearrangement joins TRBV19 to TRBJ2-1; TRBD1 might be the D (7 bases). CDR3 length: 12 residues. Germline CDR1 reads LNHDA; CDR2 reads SQIVND (reference sequence). Trimming left V 4 bases short and J 9 bases short, with 10 bases between. The CDR3 DNA sequence: TGTGCCAGTAGTACCCAGGGGGGTGAGCAGTTCTTC. As protein: CASSTQGGEQFF.

The chain joins TRBV9 to TRBJ2-3; 12 nucleotides line up with TRBD2. CDR3 length: 15 amino acids. V lost 2 bases to trimming and J lost 6 bases; unmatched junction nucleotides: 4. Per germline, CDR1 SGDLS and CDR2 YYNGEE. The CDR3 region is CASSVTSGGGDTQYF. The CDR3 DNA is TGTGCCAGCAGCGTGACTAGCGGGGGCGGGGATACGCAGTATTTT.

V and J are TRBV29-1 and TRBJ2-5; maybe TRBD1 (6 bases). Deletions cut 7 bases from V and 2 bases from J, with 14 bases between. Germline V CDR1 and CDR2: SQVTM, ANQGSEA. This CDR3 has 13 amino acids. The CDR3 sequence is CSAHWTEQETQYF. The CDR3 DNA sequence: TGCAGCGCCCATTGGACAGAGCAAGAGACCCAGTACTTC.

In its sample, this clonotype was seen many times. This chain links TRBV7-3 with TRBJ1-6, with no clear D. Germline assignment: CDR1 SGHTA and CDR2 FQGTGA. The CDR3 is 14 residues long. The V and J ends lost 2 bases and 7 bases respectively, with 9 bases between them. CDR3 amino acids: CASSLWEANSPLHF. The CDR3 DNA sequence: TGTGCCAGCAGCTTATGGGAGGCAAATTCACCCCTCCACTTT.

This clonotype was seen ten or more times. This rearrangement joins TRBV4-3 to TRBJ1-2; D gene uncertain. There are 15 residues in the CDR3. The germline CDR1 and CDR2 sequences are LGHNA and YSLEER. V lost 0 bases, J lost 8 bases, and 16 bases lay in between. This CDR3 is CASSQDGKGNFGYTF. The CDR3 region has the DNA TGCGCCAGCAGCCAAGATGGAAAGGGAAACTTCGGCTACACCTTC.

At least ten counts were recorded for this clonotype. This chain links TRBV18 with TRBJ1-2; perhaps TRBD1 as D (6 bases). Per germline, CDR1 KGHSH and CDR2 LQKENI. The CDR3 has 14 residues. V was trimmed by 5 bases and J by 8 bases, leaving 18 bases between them. The CDR3 is CASSTEFTGRGYTF. CDR3 bases: TGTGCCAGCTCAACCGAATTTACAGGGAGAGGCTACACCTTC.

V usage is TRBV12-3 or TRBV12-4 and J usage is TRBJ2-6; D perhaps matches TRBD1 (5 bases). The CDR3 is made up of 13 amino acids. The V and J ends lost 8 bases and 2 bases respectively, with 7 bases between them. CDR3 DNA sequence: TGTGCCAGCGTGGGGCCTGGGGCCAACGTCCTGACTTTC. Its protein product is CASVGPGANVLTF.

This clonotype was recorded at least ten times. The genes are TRBV25-1 and TRBJ1-1; D gene unclear. The CDR3 has 14 amino acids. With 3 bases removed from V and 2 bases from J, the gap between germline ends came to 10 bases. Germline values: CDR1 MGHDK, CDR2 SYGVNS. CDR3 sequence reads: CASSDAHLNTEAFF. The CDR3 DNA follows: TGTGCCAGCAGTGATGCGCATTTAAACACTGAAGCTTTCTTT.

At least ten counts were recorded for this clonotype. The chain carries TRBV11-2 and TRBJ2-1; D gene uncertain. This CDR3 has 16 amino acids. The germline V gene encodes CDR1 SGHAT and CDR2 FQNNGV. Trimming took 0 bases from V and 2 from J, leaving 11 bases between them. The CDR3 bases are TGTGCCAGCAGCTTAGATTGGGCTGATACCTACAATGAGCAGTTCTTC. It encodes CASSLDWADTYNEQFF.

To note about this clonotype: With a much larger clone just one base away, this may be a read error. The V call is TRBV20-1, the J call TRBJ1-5; D may be TRBD1 (6 bases). This CDR3 spans 18 amino acids. Germline loops: CDR1 DFQATT, CDR2 SNEGSKA (reference sequence). The V and J ends lost 5 bases and 5 bases respectively, with 28 bases between them. CDR3 sequence reads: CSAARGGQGYAVHQPQHF. The CDR3 DNA follows: TGCAGTGCTGCCCGGGGGGGGCAGGGTTATGCTGTCCATCAGCCCCAGCATTTT.

This clonotype was found many times. This chain joins TRBV12-3 or TRBV12-4 and TRBJ1-5; weak D call: TRBD1 (6 bases). V was cut by 5 bases and J by 6 bases, with 14 bases left in between. The CDR3 has 14 amino acids. CDR3 amino acids: CASSHRAFGQPQHF. The DNA for the CDR3 is TGTGCCAGCAGTCACAGGGCGTTCGGTCAGCCCCAGCATTTT.

This clonotype was found many times. V gene TRBV11-2 combines with J gene TRBJ2-1; D ambiguous. Trimming shortened V by 5 bases and J by 8 bases, and 7 bases separated the two germline ends. Germline V CDR1 and CDR2: SGHAT, FQNNGV. The CDR3 is made up of 11 amino acids. The CDR3 bases are TGTGCCAGCAGCCCGTACGATGAGCAGTTCTTC. Translation: CASSPYDEQFF. The variable domain in full, completed from reference TRBV11-2 and TRBJ2-1, reads EAGVAQSPRYKIIEKRQSVAFWCNPISGHATLYWYQQILGQGPKLLIQFQNNGVVDDSQLPKDRFSAERLKGVDSTLKIQPAKLEDSAVYLCASSPYDEQFFGPGTRLTVL.

This clonotype was seen repeatedly, ten times or more. The chain employs TRBV30 and TRBJ1-3; D is unresolved. Trimming took 1 base from V and 2 from J, leaving 12 bases between them. The CDR3 length is 15 residues. CDR1 and CDR2 from the germline V gene are GTSNPN and SVGIG (reference sequence). CDR3 sequence: CAWSDGPSPGNTIYF. The CDR3 DNA follows: TGTGCCTGGAGTGATGGACCTTCTCCTGGAAACACCATATATTTT.

This sequence joins TRBV4-3 and TRBJ1-4; D remains unclear. This CDR3 region has 13 residues. V was trimmed by 2 bases and J by 7 bases, leaving 8 bases between them. Germline V gene data show CDR1 as LGHNA and CDR2 as YSLEER. This chain's CDR3 is CASSQRLVEKLFF. In DNA, the CDR3 is TGCGCCAGCAGCCAACGCCTCGTTGAAAAACTGTTTTTT.

This clonotype has a count of ten or more. The chain recombines TRBV6-5 with TRBJ1-2; possibly TRBD1 for D (6 bases). The CDR3 extends over 15 amino acids. Trimming stripped 5 bases from V and 6 bases from J, with 19 bases between. Germline values: CDR1 MNHEY, CDR2 SVGAGI. This CDR3 is CASSDRPGAQDGYTF. The CDR3 DNA sequence: TGTGCCAGCAGTGACCGGCCGGGGGCCCAGGATGGCTACACCTTC.

About this clonotype itself: At one boundary the junction diverges from the germline segment, which might be a read error. The chain combines TRBV7-7 with TRBJ2-5, with TRBD2 identical over 8 bases. The CDR3 sequence is 14 residues long. Germline V gives CDR1 SSHAT, CDR2 FNYEAQ (reference sequence). The CDR3 loop is CASSLSPGGETQYF. DNA of the CDR3: TGTGCTAGCAGCTTATCTCCGGGAGGGGAGACCCAGTACTTC.

This clonotype was found many times. The gene calls are TRBV6-5 and TRBJ1-2, with D uncertain. Per germline, CDR1 MNHEY and CDR2 SVGAGI. With 6 bases removed from V and 4 bases from J, the gap between germline ends came to 12 bases. This CDR3 is 13 amino acids long. The CDR3 region has the DNA TGTGCCAGCAGCCCGAACGGCGGCTATGGCTACACCTTC. Translating it yields CASSPNGGYGYTF.

CDR3 DNA: TGTGCTAGTGGTTTAGCTCAGGGAATCGGGGAGCTGTTTTTT. This codes for CASGLAQGIGELFF. The J gene is TRBJ2-2, the V gene TRBV12-5; D possibly corresponds to TRBD1 (5 bases). The CDR3 is made up of 14 amino acids. Germline V gene data show CDR1 as LGHNT and CDR2 as FRNRAP. The V end was cut by 3 bases, the J end by 7 bases, with 12 bases between.

The chain links TRBV3-2 to TRBJ1-2. TRBV3-2 is classified as a pseudogene. This CDR3 is 16 amino acids long. CDR3 amino acids: CASSQGRSSTNYGYTF. In DNA, the CDR3 is TGTGCCAGCAGCCAAGGACGGAGCAGTACTAACTATGGCTACACCTTC.

A remark on this clonotype: One end of the junction is discordant with germline, which a read error may explain. The CDR3 DNA reads TGTGCCAGCAGTTTCAGGTTTTTGGGCTACCAGCAGTACTTC. It is translated as CASSFRFLGYQQYF. The chain carries TRBV12-3 or TRBV12-4 and TRBJ2-7; D uncertain. The CDR3 covers 14 residues.

This sequence joins TRBV5-1 and TRBJ2-2; 12 positions match TRBD2. V lost 7 bases, J lost 5 bases, and 6 bases stayed unmatched. Per germline, CDR1 SGHRS and CDR2 YFSETQ. This CDR3 spans 15 amino acids. The CDR3 region is CASGETSGGTGELFF. The CDR3 DNA follows: TGCGCCAGCGGCGAGACTAGCGGGGGTACCGGGGAGCTGTTTTTT.

In this sample, this clonotype turned up many times. This chain joins TRBV12-3 or TRBV12-4 and TRBJ2-7; D possibly uses TRBD1 or TRBD2 (5 bases each). V was shortened by 1 base and J by 2 bases, with 9 bases between the two germline ends. The CDR3 consists of 14 residues. This CDR3 is CASSLGDRTYEQYF. CDR3 nucleotide sequence: TGTGCCAGCAGTTTAGGGGACCGAACCTACGAGCAGTACTTC.

This clonotype has a count of ten or more. The V call is TRBV11-2, the J call TRBJ1-2; D gene unclear. Trimming pared 0 bases from V and 2 bases from J, leaving 7 bases between. Per the germline V gene, CDR1 is SGHAT and CDR2 is FQNNGV. The CDR3 runs 14 residues. CDR3 sequence: CASSLESRNYGYTF. As DNA, the CDR3 is TGTGCCAGCAGCTTAGAATCCAGGAACTATGGCTACACCTTC.